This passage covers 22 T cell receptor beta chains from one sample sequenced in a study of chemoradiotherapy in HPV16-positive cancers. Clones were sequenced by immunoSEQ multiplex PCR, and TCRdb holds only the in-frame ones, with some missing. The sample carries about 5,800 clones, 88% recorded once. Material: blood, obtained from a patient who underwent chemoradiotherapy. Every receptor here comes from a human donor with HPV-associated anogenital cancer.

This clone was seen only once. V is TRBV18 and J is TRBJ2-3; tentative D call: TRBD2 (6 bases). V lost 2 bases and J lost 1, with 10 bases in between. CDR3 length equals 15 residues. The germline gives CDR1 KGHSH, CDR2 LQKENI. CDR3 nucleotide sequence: TGTGCCAGCTCACCATCTACGGGAGGCACAGATACGCAGTATTTT. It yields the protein CASSPSTGGTDTQYF. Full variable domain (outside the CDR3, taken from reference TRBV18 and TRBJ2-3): NAGVMQNPRHLVRRRGQEARLRCSPMKGHSHVYWYRQLPEEGLKFMVYLQKENIIDESGMPKERFSAEFPKEGPSILRIQQVVRGDSAAYFCASSPSTGGTDTQYFGPGTRLTVL.

This chain's CDR3 is CASSTGADWGNQPQHF. The CDR3 DNA follows: TGTGCCAGCAGCACGGGGGCCGACTGGGGCAATCAGCCCCAGCATTTT. The V gene is TRBV9, the J gene TRBJ1-5; D is possibly TRBD1 (6 bases). Germline V CDR1 and CDR2: SGDLS, YYNGEE. The CDR3 contains 16 residues. The V end was cut by 4 bases, the J end by 2 bases, with 16 bases between.

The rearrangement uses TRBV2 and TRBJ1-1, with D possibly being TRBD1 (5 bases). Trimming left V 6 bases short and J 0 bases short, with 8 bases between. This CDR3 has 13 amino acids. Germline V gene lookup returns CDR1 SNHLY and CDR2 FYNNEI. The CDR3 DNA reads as TGTGCCAGCAGGCCGACAGTGAACACTGAAGCTTTCTTT. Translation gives CASRPTVNTEAFF.

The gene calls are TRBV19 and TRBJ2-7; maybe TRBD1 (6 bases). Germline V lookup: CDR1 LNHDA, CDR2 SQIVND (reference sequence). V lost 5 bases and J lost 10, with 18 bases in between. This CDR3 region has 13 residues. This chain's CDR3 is CASSAQRDMQQYF. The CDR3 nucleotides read TGTGCCAGTAGTGCCCAAAGGGACATGCAACAGTACTTC.

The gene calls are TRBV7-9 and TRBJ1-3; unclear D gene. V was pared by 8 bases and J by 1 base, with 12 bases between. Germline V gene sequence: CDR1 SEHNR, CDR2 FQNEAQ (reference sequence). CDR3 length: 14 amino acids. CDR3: CASQRSSSGNTIYF. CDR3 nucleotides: TGTGCCAGCCAGCGCTCAAGTTCTGGAAACACCATATATTTT.

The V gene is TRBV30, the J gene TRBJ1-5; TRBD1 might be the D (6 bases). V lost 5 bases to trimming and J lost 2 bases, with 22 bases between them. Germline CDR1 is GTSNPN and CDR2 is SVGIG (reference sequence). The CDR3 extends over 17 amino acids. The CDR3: CAWFGGVGPGGNQPQHF. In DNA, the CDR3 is TGTGCCTGGTTTGGGGGCGTAGGTCCGGGAGGCAATCAGCCCCAGCATTTT. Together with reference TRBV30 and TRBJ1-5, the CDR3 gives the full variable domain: SQTIHQWPATLVQPVGSPLSLECTVEGTSNPNLYWYRQAAGRGLQLLFYSVGIGQISSEVPQNLSASRPQDRQFILSSKKLLLSDSGFYLCAWFGGVGPGGNQPQHFGDGTRLSIL.

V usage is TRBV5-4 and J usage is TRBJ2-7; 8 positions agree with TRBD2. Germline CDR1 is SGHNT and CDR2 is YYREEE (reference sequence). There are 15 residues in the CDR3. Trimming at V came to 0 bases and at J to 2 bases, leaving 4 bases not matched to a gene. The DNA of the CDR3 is TGTGCCAGCAGCTTGGGGGTAGCGGGGACCTACGAGCAGTACTTC. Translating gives CASSLGVAGTYEQYF.

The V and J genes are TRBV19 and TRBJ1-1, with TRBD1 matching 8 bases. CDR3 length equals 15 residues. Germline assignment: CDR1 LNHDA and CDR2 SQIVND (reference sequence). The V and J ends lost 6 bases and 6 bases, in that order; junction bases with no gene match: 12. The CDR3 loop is CASSPGGQGVAEAFF. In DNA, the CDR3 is TGTGCCAGTAGCCCCGGCGGACAGGGTGTAGCTGAAGCTTTCTTT.

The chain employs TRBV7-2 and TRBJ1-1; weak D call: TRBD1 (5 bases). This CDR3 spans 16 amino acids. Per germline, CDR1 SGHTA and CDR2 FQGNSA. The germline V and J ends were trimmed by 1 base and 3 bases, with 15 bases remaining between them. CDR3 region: CASSLGWGRAYTEAFF. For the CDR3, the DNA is TGTGCCAGCAGCTTAGGTTGGGGCAGGGCGTACACTGAAGCTTTCTTT. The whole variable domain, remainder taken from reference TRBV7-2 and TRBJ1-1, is GAGVSQSPSNKVTEKGKDVELRCDPISGHTALYWYRQSLGQGLEFLIYFQGNSAPDKSGLPSDRFSAERTGGSVSTLTIQRTQQEDSAVYLCASSLGWGRAYTEAFFGQGTRLTVV.

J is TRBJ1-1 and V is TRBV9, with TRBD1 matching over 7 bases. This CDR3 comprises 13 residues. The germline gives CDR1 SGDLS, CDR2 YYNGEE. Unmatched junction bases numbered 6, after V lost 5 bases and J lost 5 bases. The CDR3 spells CASRRDSMTEAFF. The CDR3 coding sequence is TGTGCCAGCAGAAGGGACAGTATGACTGAAGCTTTCTTT.

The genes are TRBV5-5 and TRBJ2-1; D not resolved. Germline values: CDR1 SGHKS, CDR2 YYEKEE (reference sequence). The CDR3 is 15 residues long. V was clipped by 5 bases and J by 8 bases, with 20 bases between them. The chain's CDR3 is CASRQLRETADEQFF. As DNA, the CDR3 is TGTGCCAGCAGGCAACTCCGCGAGACCGCGGATGAGCAGTTCTTC.

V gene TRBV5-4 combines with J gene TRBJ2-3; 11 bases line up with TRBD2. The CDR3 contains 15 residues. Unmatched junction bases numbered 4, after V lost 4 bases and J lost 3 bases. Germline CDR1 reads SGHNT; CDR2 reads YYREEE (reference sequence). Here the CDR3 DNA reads TGTGCCAGCAGCAAGGGACTAGCGGAAACAGATACGCAGTATTTT. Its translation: CASSKGLAETDTQYF.

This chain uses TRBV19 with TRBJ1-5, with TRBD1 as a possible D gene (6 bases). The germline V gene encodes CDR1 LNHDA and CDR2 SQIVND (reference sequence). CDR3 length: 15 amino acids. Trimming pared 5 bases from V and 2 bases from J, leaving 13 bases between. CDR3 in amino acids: CASSSGQLRNQPQHF. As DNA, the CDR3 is TGTGCCAGTAGTTCCGGACAGCTACGCAATCAGCCCCAGCATTTT.

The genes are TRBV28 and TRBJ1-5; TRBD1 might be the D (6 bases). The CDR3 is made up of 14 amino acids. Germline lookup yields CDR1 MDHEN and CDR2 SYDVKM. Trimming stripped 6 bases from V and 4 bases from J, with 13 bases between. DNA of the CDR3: TGTGCCAGCAGACCCACCGGACAGAATCAGCCCCAGCATTTT. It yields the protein CASRPTGQNQPQHF.

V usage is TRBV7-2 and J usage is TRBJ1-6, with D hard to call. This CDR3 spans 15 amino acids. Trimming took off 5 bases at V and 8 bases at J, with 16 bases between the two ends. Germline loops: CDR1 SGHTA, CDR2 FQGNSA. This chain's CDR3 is CASSQRPRADSPLHF. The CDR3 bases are TGTGCCAGCAGCCAAAGGCCTCGGGCCGATTCACCCCTCCACTTT. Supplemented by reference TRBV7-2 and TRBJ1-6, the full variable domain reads GAGVSQSPSNKVTEKGKDVELRCDPISGHTALYWYRQSLGQGLEFLIYFQGNSAPDKSGLPSDRFSAERTGGSVSTLTIQRTQQEDSAVYLCASSQRPRADSPLHFGNGTRLTVT.

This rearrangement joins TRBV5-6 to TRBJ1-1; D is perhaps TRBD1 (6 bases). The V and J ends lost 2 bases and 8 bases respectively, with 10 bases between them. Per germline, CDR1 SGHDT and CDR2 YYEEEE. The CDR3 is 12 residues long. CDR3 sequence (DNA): TGTGCCAGCAGCTTAGGGGGGCGGGAAGCTTTCTTT. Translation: CASSLGGREAFF.

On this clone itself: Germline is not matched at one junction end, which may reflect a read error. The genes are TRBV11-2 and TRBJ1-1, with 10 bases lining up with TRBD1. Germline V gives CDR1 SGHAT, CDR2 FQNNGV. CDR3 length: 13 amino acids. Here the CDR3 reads CASSPTGGVQVSF. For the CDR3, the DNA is TGTGCCAGCAGCCCGACAGGGGGCGTTCAGGTATCCTTT.

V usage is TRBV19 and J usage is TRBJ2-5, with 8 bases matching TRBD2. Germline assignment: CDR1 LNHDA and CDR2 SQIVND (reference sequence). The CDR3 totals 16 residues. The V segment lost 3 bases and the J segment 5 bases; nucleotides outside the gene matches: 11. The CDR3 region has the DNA TGTGCCAGTAGTATTACTAGCGGCCCTGCGCTTGAGACCCAGTACTTC. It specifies CASSITSGPALETQYF. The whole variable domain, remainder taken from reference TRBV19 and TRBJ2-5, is DGGITQSPKYLFRKEGQNVTLSCEQNLNHDAMYWYRQDPGQGLRLIYYSQIVNDFQKGDIAEGYSVSREKKESFPLTVTSAQKNPTAFYLCASSITSGPALETQYFGPGTRLLVL.

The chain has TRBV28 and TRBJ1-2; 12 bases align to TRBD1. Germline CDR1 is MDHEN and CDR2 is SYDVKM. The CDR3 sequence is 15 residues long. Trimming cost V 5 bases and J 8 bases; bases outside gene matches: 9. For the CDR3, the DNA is TGTGCCAGCAGTCAGGGACAGGGGGCTTTAAGGGGCTACACCTTC. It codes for CASSQGQGALRGYTF.

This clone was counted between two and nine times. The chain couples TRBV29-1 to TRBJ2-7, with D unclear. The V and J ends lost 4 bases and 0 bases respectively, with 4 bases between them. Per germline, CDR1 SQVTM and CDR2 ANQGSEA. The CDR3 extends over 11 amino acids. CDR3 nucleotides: TGCAGCGTTGGGAGCTCCTACGAGCAGTACTTC. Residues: CSVGSSYEQYF.

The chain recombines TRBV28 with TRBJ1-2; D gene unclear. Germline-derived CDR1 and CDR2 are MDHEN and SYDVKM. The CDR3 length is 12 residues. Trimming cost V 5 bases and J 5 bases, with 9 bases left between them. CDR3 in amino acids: CASSPGVYGYTF. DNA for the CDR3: TGTGCCAGCAGTCCTGGCGTGTATGGCTACACCTTC.

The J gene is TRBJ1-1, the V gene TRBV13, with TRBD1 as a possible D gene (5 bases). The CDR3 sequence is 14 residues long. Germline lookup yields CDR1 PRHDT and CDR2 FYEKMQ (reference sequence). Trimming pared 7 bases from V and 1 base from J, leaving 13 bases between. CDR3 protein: CASTVTGPNTEAFF. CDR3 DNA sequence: TGTGCCAGCACCGTTACGGGACCGAACACTGAAGCTTTCTTT.